This TCR beta chain was recorded in a study of T cell responses to AZD1222 COVID-19 vaccine. Study-wide results and limits: Baseline seropositivity characterized only six AZD1222 recipients. There were mostly white British donors and more females than males, and clonal diversity was possibly underestimated.

About this clone itself: Its cognate antigen is unknown.

The data were produced by immunoSEQ multiplex PCR, yet TCRdb's version contains in-frame clones alone and is incomplete. The sample comprises about 83,000 clones, roughly 86% of which are singletons, and roughly 8.7% rests with the top ten. The CDR3 length is 16 residues. Germline lookup yields CDR1 SGHRS and CDR2 YFSETQ. V trimming: 5 bases; J trimming: 5 bases; junction bases outside the gene matches: 8. The receptor was isolated from an adult in good health. Material: peripheral blood, obtained on day 0 of AZD1222 vaccination. The chain combines TRBV5-1 with TRBJ1-6; 9 nucleotides line up with TRBD1. CDR3 sequence reads: CASRPQGARDNSPLHF. CDR3 coding DNA: TGCGCCAGCAGGCCACAGGGGGCTCGGGATAATTCACCCCTCCACTTT. Full variable domain (remainder filled in from reference TRBV5-1 and TRBJ1-6): KAGVTQTPRYLIKTRGQQVTLSCSPISGHRSVSWYQQTPGQGLQFLFEYFSETQRNKGNFPGRFSGRQFSNSRSEMNVSTLELGDSALYLCASRPQGARDNSPLHFGNGTRLTVT.